Listed below are T cell receptor beta chains from one sample, sequenced in a study of blood T cell repertoires in COVID-19. Only in-frame clones appear in the TCRdb table, and some are missing; sequencing was by immunoSEQ multiplex PCR. The data hold nearly 200,000 clones, with about 85% observed a single time. The material sequenced was peripheral blood. These receptors were collected from a man aged 55 to 70 with COVID-19, enrolled during active disease. CDR3s include the opening cysteine and the closing phenylalanine or tryptophan. A D gene is named only where the DNA matches it firmly. Some rows mark clone size as missing; the rest say once, few, many or name a class of expanded clone.

CASSSPTRRQYF | TGTGCCAGCAGTTCCCCCACAAGAAGGCAGTATTTT | - | TRBJ2-3 | - | TRBV6-5
CASFRTETYGYTF | TGTGCCAGCTTTCGGACAGAAACCTATGGCTACACCTTC | - | TRBJ1-2 | - | TRBV2
CASSPGSTGELFF | TGTGCCAGCAGCCCAGGTTCCACCGGGGAGCTGTTTTTT | - | TRBJ2-2 | - | TRBV9
CASRSTGVVNTEAFF | TGTGCCAGCAGATCAACAGGGGTTGTGAACACTGAAGCTTTCTTT | - | TRBJ1-1 | TRBD1 | TRBV28
CASGGQGFGGNTIYF | TGTGCCAGCGGTGGTCAGGGCTTTGGAGGAAACACCATATATTTT | - | TRBJ1-3 | - | TRBV9
CASSSGTGRSEAFF | TGTGCCAGCAGTTCCGGGACAGGTAGGTCTGAAGCTTTCTTT | many | TRBJ1-1 | TRBD1 | TRBV6-2/TRBV6-3
CASSPSYEQYF | TGCGCCAGCAGCCCATCCTACGAGCAGTACTTC | - | TRBJ2-7 | - | TRBV5-1
CASSFSREGDGYTF | TGCGCCAGCAGCTTCAGCAGGGAGGGAGATGGCTACACCTTC | - | TRBJ1-2 | - | TRBV5-1
CASSLDGAGEAFF | TGTGCCAGCAGCTTAGATGGGGCTGGTGAAGCTTTCTTT | - | TRBJ1-1 | - | TRBV11-3
CASTIGTGTEAFF | TGTGCCAGCACCATAGGGACAGGCACTGAAGCTTTCTTT | - | TRBJ1-1 | TRBD1 | TRBV6-6
CAWMNERVGYTF | TGTGCCTGGATGAACGAGCGTGTTGGCTACACCTTC | - | TRBJ1-2 | - | TRBV30
CAWSVYGELFF | TGTGCCTGGAGTGTTTACGGGGAGCTGTTTTTT | - | TRBJ2-2 | - | TRBV30
CAIRDRNNSPLHF | TGTGCCATCAGGGACAGAAATAATTCACCCCTCCACTTT | - | TRBJ1-6 | - | TRBV10-3
CAAGAGDGYTF | TGTGCCGCGGGGGCGGGGGATGGCTACACCTTC | few | TRBJ1-2 | - | TRBV6-6
CASSVGNGELFF | TGTGCCAGCAGCGTAGGTAACGGGGAGCTGTTTTTT | - | TRBJ2-2 | - | TRBV9
CASRVRGVNTEAFF | TGTGCCAGTAGGGTCCGGGGAGTGAACACTGAAGCTTTCTTT | - | TRBJ1-1 | - | TRBV19
CAWDRAGQPQHF | TGTGCCTGGGACAGGGCCGGGCAGCCCCAGCATTTT | - | TRBJ1-5 | TRBD1 | TRBV30
CAWGDSQETQYF | TGTGCCTGGGGGGACTCCCAAGAGACCCAGTACTTC | - | TRBJ2-5 | - | TRBV30
CASSLSTGSTQYF | TGTGCCAGCAGCCTCAGTACAGGGAGTACGCAGTATTTT | - | TRBJ2-3 | - | TRBV5-6
CAWSAGQHLYEQYF | TGTGCCTGGAGTGCGGGACAACACCTGTACGAGCAGTACTTC | - | TRBJ2-7 | - | TRBV30
CSVGEGGYGYTF | TGCAGCGTTGGGGAGGGTGGCTATGGCTACACCTTC | - | TRBJ1-2 | - | TRBV29-1
CASSLRDRGNSPLHF | TGTGCCAGCAGCTTAAGAGACAGGGGTAATTCACCCCTCCACTTT | few | TRBJ1-6 | TRBD1 | TRBV7-3
CASSPTGTYEQYF | TGTGCCAGCAGCCCGACAGGGACCTACGAGCAGTACTTC | - | TRBJ2-7 | TRBD1 | TRBV5-4
CASSMGQEETQYF | TGTGCCAGCAGTATGGGACAGGAAGAGACCCAGTACTTC | - | TRBJ2-5 | TRBD1 | TRBV28
CASSVWPGGRAGELFF | TGTGCCAGCAGTGTGTGGCCAGGAGGGAGAGCCGGGGAGCTGTTTTTT | - | TRBJ2-2 | - | TRBV2
CASSQDTVNTEAFF | TGCGCCAGCAGCCAAGATACAGTGAACACTGAAGCTTTCTTT | - | TRBJ1-1 | - | TRBV4-1
CASSLGGGMNTEAFF | TGTGCCAGCAGCCTAGGGGGGGGGATGAACACTGAAGCTTTCTTT | - | TRBJ1-1 | - | TRBV14
CASSLFRPDSYGYTF | TGTGCCAGCAGTTTATTTCGGCCCGACAGCTATGGCTACACCTTC | few | TRBJ1-2 | - | TRBV27
CASSPPQGGYGYTF | TGTGCCAGCAGCCCTCCTCAGGGGGGCTATGGCTACACCTTC | - | TRBJ1-2 | TRBD1 | TRBV3-1/TRBV3-2
CASRGNSGNTIYF | TGTGCCAGTCGCGGGAACTCTGGAAACACCATATATTTT | once | TRBJ1-3 | - | TRBV19
CAWAPGRSEAFF | TGTGCCTGGGCCCCAGGGAGGTCTGAAGCTTTCTTT | once | TRBJ1-1 | - | TRBV30
CASRGQHYEQYF | TGTGCCAGCAGGGGACAGCACTACGAGCAGTACTTC | - | TRBJ2-7 | - | TRBV21-1
CASSLLPGNYGYTF | TGTGCCAGCAGTTTACTTCCGGGGAACTATGGCTACACCTTC | - | TRBJ1-2 | - | TRBV27
CASSLDRVDYGYTF | TGTGCCAGCAGCTTGGACAGGGTCGACTATGGCTACACCTTC | - | TRBJ1-2 | - | TRBV5-4
CSVSGTGGDGYTF | TGCAGCGTCTCCGGGACAGGGGGCGATGGCTACACCTTC | - | TRBJ1-2 | TRBD1 | TRBV29-1
CASSELVTGDYGYTF | TGTGCCAGCAGTGAACTTGTGACAGGGGACTATGGCTACACCTTC | few | TRBJ1-2 | TRBD1 | TRBV6-1
CASSWLVYGYTF | TGTGCCAGCAGTTGGCTTGTCTATGGCTACACCTTC | - | TRBJ1-2 | - | TRBV6-2/TRBV6-3
CASSFQGWDQPQHF | TGTGCCAGCAGCTTCCAGGGTTGGGATCAGCCCCAGCATTTT | - | TRBJ1-5 | - | TRBV5-6
CASSVVQLNYGYTF | TGTGCCAGCAGTGTGGTACAGCTTAACTATGGCTACACCTTC | - | TRBJ1-2 | - | TRBV2
CASTEGGIDYGYTF | TGTGCCAGCACCGAAGGAGGGATTGACTATGGCTACACCTTC | - | TRBJ1-2 | - | TRBV6-5
CASSLGQGAFF | TGTGCCAGCAGTCTGGGACAGGGAGCTTTCTTT | medium-sized | TRBJ1-1 | TRBD1 | TRBV7-9
CASREQGVYNSPLHF | TGTGCCAGCAGGGAACAGGGGGTCTATAATTCACCCCTCCACTTT | - | TRBJ1-6 | TRBD1 | TRBV28
CASSVRGYSGANVLTF | TGTGCCAGTAGTGTGAGGGGGTACTCTGGGGCCAACGTCCTGACTTTC | - | TRBJ2-6 | - | TRBV19
CASSLKIGRNTEAFF | TGTGCCAGCAGTTTAAAAATTGGGCGGAACACTGAAGCTTTCTTT | - | TRBJ1-1 | - | TRBV28
CASSPGSGGRSNSPLHF | TGTGCCAGTAGTCCCGGGTCAGGGGGTCGTAGTAATTCACCCCTCCACTTT | - | TRBJ1-6 | TRBD1 | TRBV19
CASSWGTGGGNTIYF | TGTGCCAGCAGCTGGGGGACAGGGGGAGGAAACACCATATATTTT | - | TRBJ1-3 | TRBD1 | TRBV5-4
CASSLGGGGLQAQPQHF | TGTGCCAGCAGCTTGGGTGGAGGGGGCCTCCAGGCTCAGCCCCAGCATTTT | - | TRBJ1-5 | TRBD1 | TRBV5-8
CASSPPRSPLRGTEAFF | TGTGCCAGCTCACCACCGCGATCTCCCCTCCGGGGCACTGAAGCTTTCTTT | - | TRBJ1-1 | - | TRBV18
CASSLMTGRIDTQYF | TGTGCCAGCAGCTTGATGACAGGGAGGATAGATACGCAGTATTTT | - | TRBJ2-3 | - | TRBV11-2
CASSLVYRGDSPLHF | TGTGCCAGCAGCTTAGTCTACCGGGGGGATTCACCCCTCCACTTT | - | TRBJ1-6 | - | TRBV7-6
CASSTRDSAYNEQFF | TGTGCCAGCAGCACCCGGGATAGCGCCTACAATGAGCAGTTCTTC | - | TRBJ2-1 | - | TRBV9
CSVGSRAGELFF | TGCAGCGTTGGCAGCCGGGCCGGGGAGCTGTTTTTT | - | TRBJ2-2 | - | TRBV29-1
CASSLLRAYEQYF | TGTGCCAGCAGTTTACTGAGGGCCTACGAGCAGTACTTC | - | TRBJ2-7 | - | TRBV12-3/TRBV12-4
CASSSQGSNTEAFF | TGTGCCAGCTCATCACAGGGGTCGAACACTGAAGCTTTCTTT | once | TRBJ1-1 | TRBD1 | TRBV18